This T cell receptor beta chain appears in the sequencing data of a study of glioma-infiltrating T cells. Findings of the study overall: CDR3 overlap between tissue and blood was very small. Above-expected tissue-blood divergence occurred in all gliomas, most in low-grade ones.

The CDR3 is 15 amino acids. Germline CDR1 reads MDHEN; CDR2 reads SYDVKM. The ends were cut back, 6 bases at V and 3 bases at J, with 18 bases in the middle. TCR alpha and beta CDR3 regions were amplified from RNA using iRepertoire nested multiplex PCR. Tissue mRNA or PBMC total RNA, roughly 90-400 ng, went into one-step reverse transcription and amplification. TCRdb analysed the multiplex PCR reads with MiXCR anew, one entry per CDR3 protein. The data contain more than 85,000 distinct CDR3 sequences, 25% of them singletons. Many counts were recorded for this clonotype. What it recognizes is unknown. The J gene is TRBJ2-7, the V gene TRBV28; D is unclear. Sequencing was performed on glioma tissue, nonneoplastic brain tissue, or PBMCs (not recorded which). The clonotype was recovered from a human donor with low-grade glioma or glioblastoma, undergoing nonglioma brain surgery, or in good health (not recorded which). DNA for the CDR3: TGTGCCAGCAGCATGGCGCCATGGGGAAACTACGAGCAGTACTTC. Encoded protein: CASSMAPWGNYEQYF.